The present entry profiles one TCR beta chain with its context. This specimen belongs to a study of Ad26.COV2.S vaccination and SARS-CoV-2 variants. Described treatment: some 20 received Ad26.COV2.S at low or high dose, single or two shots; 5 received placebo; per-sample allocation not given. Sampling occurred on day 63 after the first vaccine or placebo injection. Trimming took 3 bases from V and 1 from J, leaving 7 bases between them. Per the germline V gene, CDR1 is SGHRS and CDR2 is YFSETQ. CDR3 length equals 13 residues. The repertoire was sequenced with immunoSEQ multiplex PCR; TCRdb's copy has only in-frame clones and lacks some. This table has around 270,000 clones, around 88% appearing once.

V is TRBV5-1 and J is TRBJ2-5; a possible D gene is TRBD2 (5 bases). This specimen was peripheral blood, taken in a trial of Ad26.COV2.S vaccine versus placebo. The sequence was collected from a person aged 18-60 years who received the Ad26.COV2.S COVID-19 vaccine or a placebo. The CDR3, as DNA: TGCGCCAGCAGCTCGGGGTTCCAAGAGACCCAGTACTTC. Its protein is CASSSGFQETQYF.